The TCR beta chain under discussion was sequenced for a study of glioma-infiltrating T cells. The study, taken as a whole, reports: Gliomas, especially low-grade, showed above-expected tissue-blood divergence; non-neoplastic patients showed below. Very few CDR3 sequences were shared between tissue and blood.

Using RNA template, CDR3s of TCR alpha and beta were amplified with iRepertoire arm-PCR. Input was about 100-450 ng of tissue mRNA or PBMC total RNA. MiXCR, applied by TCRdb to the multiplex PCR reads, yields one record per CDR3 protein. The sample lists about 130,000 distinct CDR3 sequences, around 25% seen once, with under 35% in the top ten. V lost 5 bases, J lost 2 bases, and 16 bases stayed unmatched. The length of the CDR3 is 18 residues. Germline V gene lookup returns CDR1 SGHDN and CDR2 FVKESK. This clonotype was counted only a few times. No antigen is known for it. Sequencing input: glioma tissue, nonneoplastic brain tissue, or PBMCs (not recorded which). The TCR comes from a human donor with low-grade glioma or glioblastoma, undergoing nonglioma brain surgery, or in good health (not recorded which). This chain joins TRBV14 and TRBJ2-3, with TRBD2 matching over 7 bases. DNA for the CDR3: TGTGCCAGCAGCGGGGCTCTAGCGGTCCCCCTCTCCACAGATACGCAGTATTTT. This gives the protein CASSGALAVPLSTDTQYF.